This T cell receptor beta chain was observed in a study of cytomegalovirus exposure and HLA in healthy donors. From germline, CDR1 is SGHRS and CDR2 YFSETQ. The CDR3 sequence is 16 residues long. The V segment lost 3 bases and the J segment 0 bases; nucleotides outside the gene matches: 3. Study observations and caveats: Further analysis was carried out later, and it showed several of the most significant clusters appearing linked to common viral pathogens.

With 60 Vbeta and 13 Jbeta primers, the PCR was carried out. Repertoires were generated with immunoSEQ multiplex PCR, while TCRdb's copy carries only in-frame clones and drops some. The table has 170,000 or so clones, almost 85% seen once. This clone was seen just once. Its antigen is not known. This TCR was sampled from a woman aged 45 to 65 in good health and CMV-seronegative. The chain has TRBV5-1 and TRBJ2-3; the match to TRBD2 covers 11 bases. Sequencing input: PBMCs. Here the CDR3 reads CASSWGLAVSTDTQYF. CDR3 DNA sequence: TGCGCCAGCAGCTGGGGACTAGCGGTTAGCACAGATACGCAGTATTTT.